These 9 T cell receptor beta chains came from one sample sequenced in a study of identical twins. A single record per CDR3 protein comes from TCRdb applying MiXCR to the 5' RACE reads. The table lists more than 1.5 million distinct CDR3 sequences, under 35% of them singletons. Sequenced sample: cord blood. These receptors all come from a newborn girl in good health.

The rearrangement uses TRBV2 and TRBJ2-1; 8 positions agree with TRBD1. The trim removed 11 bases at V and 1 base at J, leaving 4 bases unmatched. The CDR3 covers 13 residues. The germline gives CDR1 SNHLY, CDR2 FYNNEI. The CDR3 region has the DNA TGTGCCTGTCGGACAGGGTCCTACAATGAGCAGTTCTTC. It yields the protein CACRTGSYNEQFF. The whole variable domain, remainder taken from reference TRBV2 and TRBJ2-1, is EPEVTQTPSHQVTQMGQEVILRCVPISNHLYFYWYRQILGQKVEFLVSFYNNEISEKSEIFDDQFSVERPDGSNFTLKIRSTKLEDSAMYFCACRTGSYNEQFFGPGTRLTVL.

This clonotype occurred a few times. The J gene is TRBJ1-4, the V gene TRBV3-1, with 8 bases matching TRBD1. This CDR3 has 14 residues. Losses at the gene ends were 1 base for V and 7 bases for J; bases not matched to a gene: 2. The germline CDR1 and CDR2 sequences are LGHDT and YNNKEL (reference sequence). The CDR3 nucleotides read TGTGCCAGCAGCCAAGTCGGACAGGGTGAAAAACTGTTTTTT. Residues: CASSQVGQGEKLFF. Based on the CDR3 plus reference TRBV3-1 and TRBJ1-4, the full variable domain is DTAVSQTPKYLVTQMGNDKSIKCEQNLGHDTMYWYKQDSKKFLKIMFSYNNKELIINETVPNRFSPKSPDKAHLNLHINSLELGDSAVYFCASSQVGQGEKLFFGSGTQLSVL.

This clonotype appeared a few times. J is TRBJ2-7 and V is TRBV15, with 7 bases that match TRBD2. This CDR3 spans 14 amino acids. V was pared by 2 bases and J by 4 bases, with 5 bases of the junction left unmatched. Germline values: CDR1 LNHNV, CDR2 YYDKDF (reference sequence). CDR3 coding DNA: TGTGCCACCAGCAGATTTAGGGACTATTACGAGCAGTACTTC. Its protein is CATSRFRDYYEQYF.

This clonotype was seen at least ten times. This rearrangement joins TRBV20-1 to TRBJ2-3, with 7 bases identical to TRBD1. Germline V gene sequence: CDR1 DFQATT, CDR2 SNEGSKA (reference sequence). The V gene end was trimmed by 3 bases and the J gene end by 1 base; junction bases not matched to a gene: 1. The CDR3 is 13 residues long. CDR3 region: CSASTGGTDTQYF. The CDR3 nucleotides read TGCAGTGCTAGTACAGGGGGCACAGATACGCAGTATTTT.

There are a few counts of this clonotype. This chain links TRBV5-1 with TRBJ2-1, with D tentatively TRBD2 (6 bases). This CDR3 spans 15 amino acids. Germline CDR1 and CDR2: SGHRS and YFSETQ. Trimming removed 4 bases at V and 5 bases at J, with 16 bases between. The CDR3 bases are TGCGCCAGCAGCCCATTCGGCGGGGCCCACAATGAGCAGTTCTTC. It yields the protein CASSPFGGAHNEQFF.

This clonotype came up many times. The V call is TRBV4-2, the J call TRBJ2-1, with 11 bases matching TRBD2. V was clipped by 2 bases and J by 7 bases; unmatched bases: 13. The CDR3 extends over 18 amino acids. CDR1 and CDR2 (germline): LGHNA, YNFKEQ. The CDR3 here is CASSQTPTGTSGYNEQFF. CDR3 coding DNA: TGTGCCAGCAGCCAAACTCCCACCGGGACTAGCGGTTATAATGAGCAGTTCTTC.

This chain joins TRBV28 and TRBJ1-5; perhaps TRBD1 as D (5 bases). The V gene's germline CDR1 is MDHEN and CDR2 SYDVKM. V lost 3 bases and J 3 bases, leaving 15 bases between the germline ends. CDR3 length: 16 amino acids. CDR3 residues: CASSFLAGWANQPQHF. The CDR3 DNA reads TGTGCCAGCAGTTTTTTAGCAGGGTGGGCCAATCAGCCCCAGCATTTT.

CDR3 nucleotides: TGTGCCATCAGTCATCCATGGACTAGCGGGAGGAGCTCCTACGAGCAGTACTTC. The encoded protein is CAISHPWTSGRSSYEQYF. The gene calls are TRBV10-3 and TRBJ2-7; the match to TRBD2 covers 14 bases. CDR1 is ENHRY and CDR2 is SYGVKD in the germline V gene. The CDR3 spans 18 residues. J was trimmed by 0 bases and V by 5 bases; bases with no gene match: 9.

This clonotype was recorded once. Relative to the germline gene, one junction end is altered; a read error may explain this. V gene TRBV29-1 combines with J gene TRBJ2-7; D possibly uses TRBD1 or TRBD2 (5 bases each). Germline CDR1 reads SQVTM; CDR2 reads ANQGSEA. The CDR3 is 15 amino acids. CDR3 bases: TGCAGCGTTACGGTCGGGACGACAAGAACCTACGAGCGGTACTTC. Translated, it gives CSVTVGTTRTYERYF.